This T cell receptor (beta chain) is drawn from a study of cytomegalovirus exposure and HLA in healthy donors. Study conclusions and caveats: The majority of TCR sequences were rare, yet some public TCRs appeared in many donors.

Comment on this clone: The target antigen is unknown.

Produced via immunoSEQ multiplex PCR; TCRdb's table is partial and in-frame only. The sample includes over 200,000 clones, about 91% seen only once; the top ten take 2.5% to 3.5%. The donors were part of the validation cohort, which consisted of roughly 120 subjects and was separate from the first cohort of 666 subjects. The V gene's germline CDR1 is MGHDK and CDR2 SYGVNS. Trimming removed 6 bases at V and 1 base at J, with 6 bases between. This CDR3 has 12 amino acids. The receptor was derived from a young woman in good health and CMV-seronegative. This chain connects TRBV25-1 to TRBJ1-1; no clear D. Material: PBMCs. CDR3 nucleotide sequence: TGTGCCAGCAGCTCAGGGAACACTGAAGCTTTCTTT. Its protein product is CASSSGNTEAFF.